These T cell receptor beta chains were read from a single sample in a study of beta chain features in type 1 diabetes. The repertoire was sequenced with immunoSEQ multiplex PCR; TCRdb's copy has only in-frame clones and lacks some. The repertoire holds 500,000 to 800,000 clones, with 9.5% to 15% as singletons. Sequences were obtained from naive CD4+ T cells from blood. These TCRs come from a man aged 25-45 years with type 1 diabetes. Each CDR3 is given with its conserved first and last residue. A D gene is named only where the DNA matches it firmly. Only part of the rows carry a size: once, few, many, or a class if the clone is expanded.

J: TRBJ2-6; V: TRBV19; D: -; size: few; CDR3: CASSQGPGANVLTF; DNA: TGTGCCAGTAGCCAGGGACCTGGGGCCAACGTCCTGACTTTC
J: TRBJ1-4; V: TRBV18; D: -; size: -; CDR3: CASSFFDRGIAEKLFF; DNA: TGTGCCAGCTCATTCTTCGATAGGGGGATCGCTGAAAAACTGTTTTTT
J: TRBJ2-7; V: TRBV5-1; D: TRBD1; size: few; CDR3: CASDPGQGIYEQYF; DNA: TGCGCCAGCGATCCGGGACAGGGAATCTACGAGCAGTACTTC
J: TRBJ2-2; V: TRBV29-1; D: -; size: few; CDR3: CSARQDTNTGELFF; DNA: TGCAGCGCACGACAGGATACGAACACCGGGGAGCTGTTTTTT
J: TRBJ2-2; V: TRBV9; D: -; size: -; CDR3: CASSVGNTGELFF; DNA: TGTGCCAGCAGCGTGGGAAACACCGGGGAGCTGTTTTTT
J: TRBJ2-7; V: TRBV5-1; D: TRBD2; size: few; CDR3: CASSSLGLAGIYEQYF; DNA: TGCGCCAGCAGCTCCCTCGGGCTAGCGGGGATCTACGAGCAGTACTTC
J: TRBJ2-1; V: TRBV7-8; D: -; size: -; CDR3: CASSLRQYNEQFF; DNA: TGTGCCAGCAGCTTAAGGCAGTACAATGAGCAGTTCTTC
J: TRBJ1-3; V: TRBV21-1; D: -; size: -; CDR3: CAPTEKGSQDLNGNTIYF; DNA: TGTGCGCCAACAGAAAAAGGGTCACAGGATCTGAATGGAAACACCATATATTTT
J: TRBJ2-5; V: TRBV7-7; D: -; size: few; CDR3: CASSLVGQQETQYF; DNA: TGTGCTAGCAGCTTGGTTGGGCAGCAAGAGACCCAGTACTTC
J: TRBJ2-2; V: TRBV18; D: -; size: -; CDR3: CASSLVGSVSNTGELFF; DNA: TGTGCCAGCTCACTAGTGGGGAGCGTTTCGAACACCGGGGAGCTGTTTTTT
J: TRBJ2-1; V: TRBV4-1; D: TRBD1; size: -; CDR3: CASSQVASQGDEQFF; DNA: TGCGCCAGCAGCCAAGTAGCCAGCCAGGGGGATGAGCAGTTCTTC
J: TRBJ2-3; V: TRBV9; D: -; size: few; CDR3: CASSGLLGPNTQYF; DNA: TGTGCCAGCAGCGGACTCTTGGGGCCGAATACGCAGTATTTT
J: TRBJ2-5; V: TRBV5-6; D: -; size: few; CDR3: CASSGVGGTETQYF; DNA: TGTGCCAGCAGCGGAGTAGGGGGGACGGAGACCCAGTACTTC
J: TRBJ2-1; V: TRBV19; D: TRBD1; size: -; CDR3: CASSRQGGTYNEQFF; DNA: TGTGCCAGTAGTCGACAGGGGGGGACCTACAATGAGCAGTTCTTC
J: TRBJ1-5; V: TRBV29-1; D: -; size: few; CDR3: CSVGEGDGQPQHF; DNA: TGCAGCGTTGGGGAGGGGGACGGTCAGCCCCAGCATTTT
J: TRBJ2-6; V: TRBV4-2; D: -; size: few; CDR3: CASSQAQSLSGANVLTF; DNA: TGTGCCAGCAGCCAAGCACAGAGTCTCTCTGGGGCCAACGTCCTGACTTTC
J: TRBJ2-3; V: TRBV28; D: -; size: -; CDR3: CASSGAKDYADTQYF; DNA: TGTGCCAGCAGCGGTGCGAAGGACTATGCAGATACGCAGTATTTT
J: TRBJ2-2; V: TRBV4-3; D: TRBD1; size: few; CDR3: CASSPLTGTGGSGELFF; DNA: TGCGCCAGCAGCCCCCTGACGGGGACAGGGGGCTCCGGGGAGCTGTTTTTT
J: TRBJ1-2; V: TRBV29-1; D: -; size: -; CDR3: CSVSDRSYGYTF; DNA: TGCAGCGTCAGCGACAGGAGCTATGGCTACACCTTC
J: TRBJ1-1; V: TRBV10-3; D: -; size: -; CDR3: CAIREQGEAFF; DNA: TGTGCCATCAGGGAACAGGGTGAAGCTTTCTTT
J: TRBJ2-7; V: TRBV6-5; D: -; size: few; CDR3: CASTGREYEQYF; DNA: TGTGCCAGTACGGGCCGGGAATACGAGCAGTACTTC
J: TRBJ2-1; V: TRBV5-5; D: TRBD1; size: -; CDR3: CASSLSQGVYNEQFF; DNA: TGTGCCAGCAGCTTGTCACAGGGGGTCTACAATGAGCAGTTCTTC
J: TRBJ2-3; V: TRBV10-3; D: TRBD2; size: many; CDR3: CAIGLADTQYF; DNA: TGTGCCATAGGACTAGCAGATACGCAGTATTTT
J: TRBJ2-2; V: TRBV30; D: TRBD2; size: -; CDR3: CAWGNKGLASGELFF; DNA: TGTGCCTGGGGGAATAAGGGACTAGCGTCCGGGGAGCTGTTTTTT
J: TRBJ1-1; V: TRBV5-8; D: -; size: -; CDR3: CASSLALKVGVPIEAFF; DNA: TGTGCCAGCAGCTTGGCTCTTAAAGTCGGGGTACCGATTGAAGCTTTCTTT
J: TRBJ1-4; V: TRBV5-4; D: -; size: few; CDR3: CASSARQATNEKLFF; DNA: TGTGCCAGCAGCGCCCGACAGGCAACTAATGAAAAACTGTTTTTT
J: TRBJ1-6; V: TRBV18; D: TRBD1; size: few; CDR3: CASSEGQGGNNSPLHF; DNA: TGTGCCAGCTCAGAGGGACAGGGCGGGAATAATTCACCCCTCCACTTT
J: TRBJ1-6; V: TRBV14; D: -; size: -; CDR3: CASSPRVSYNSPLHF; DNA: TGTGCCAGCAGCCCGAGGGTCTCCTATAATTCACCCCTCCACTTT
J: TRBJ2-1; V: TRBV29-1; D: -; size: -; CDR3: CSVGMGYEQFF; DNA: TGCAGCGTAGGGATGGGGTATGAGCAGTTCTTC
J: TRBJ2-3; V: TRBV30; D: -; size: -; CDR3: CAWSRVHLSTDTQYF; DNA: TGTGCCTGGAGCCGGGTTCATCTTAGCACAGATACGCAGTATTTT
J: TRBJ2-1; V: TRBV29-1; D: -; size: few; CDR3: CSVVPTLWVRKTSSYNEQFF; DNA: TGCAGCGTTGTTCCTACCTTGTGGGTTAGGAAGACTAGCTCCTACAATGAGCAGTTCTTC
J: TRBJ1-3; V: TRBV7-9; D: TRBD1; size: few; CDR3: CASSSGQAPGNTIYF; DNA: TGTGCCAGCAGCTCAGGACAGGCCCCTGGAAACACCATATATTTT
J: TRBJ1-1; V: TRBV6-5; D: -; size: -; CDR3: CASSESGAWTEAFF; DNA: TGTGCCAGCAGCGAGTCGGGGGCTTGGACTGAAGCTTTCTTT
J: TRBJ1-2; V: TRBV18; D: -; size: -; CDR3: CASSPLVEGADYGYTF; DNA: TGTGCCAGCTCACCCCTCGTTGAAGGGGCGGACTATGGCTACACCTTC
J: TRBJ2-3; V: TRBV2; D: TRBD2; size: few; CDR3: CASSTGTSSDTQYF; DNA: TGTGCCAGCAGCACCGGGACTAGTTCAGATACGCAGTATTTT
J: TRBJ2-1; V: TRBV28; D: TRBD2; size: few; CDR3: CASSQTSDSYNEQFF; DNA: TGTGCCAGCAGCCAAACTAGCGATTCCTACAATGAGCAGTTCTTC
J: TRBJ1-4; V: TRBV30; D: -; size: few; CDR3: CAWSSGPAEKLFF; DNA: TGTGCCTGGAGTTCGGGGCCCGCTGAAAAACTGTTTTTT
J: TRBJ1-3; V: TRBV2; D: TRBD1; size: -; CDR3: CASIRDSDGNTIYF; DNA: TGTGCCAGCATTCGGGACAGCGATGGAAACACCATATATTTT
J: TRBJ1-5; V: TRBV30; D: TRBD1; size: -; CDR3: CAWGTGFNQPQHF; DNA: TGTGCCTGGGGGACAGGGTTCAATCAGCCCCAGCATTTT
J: TRBJ1-2; V: TRBV5-1; D: -; size: few; CDR3: CASSLVPGTNYGYTF; DNA: TGCGCCAGCAGCTTGGTCCCAGGGACCAACTATGGCTACACCTTC
J: TRBJ1-6; V: TRBV28; D: -; size: few; CDR3: CASSLFNSPLHF; DNA: TGTGCCAGCAGCCTATTCAATTCACCCCTCCACTTT